These T cell receptor beta chains were read from a single sample in a study of T cells after posttransplantation cyclophosphamide. This table comes from immunoSEQ multiplex PCR, and its TCRdb copy is limited to in-frame clones, with some not included. The table records about 52,000 clones, 90% to 95% of them present only once. Sequenced input: PBMCs. These receptors were collected from a woman aged 30 to 39 in good health and a related stem cell transplant donor. The CDR3 runs from the conserved cysteine through the conserved F or W. The D gene is left open where the match is weak. Clone size is given for some rows only: seen once, a few or many times, or a class if the clone is expanded.

clone size: .; V gene: TRBV5-6; J gene: TRBJ2-6; D gene: .; CDR3 protein: CASSALGGGNSGANVLTF; CDR3 DNA: TGTGCCAGCAGCGCACTAGGGGGGGGGAACTCTGGGGCCAACGTCCTGACTTTC
clone size: .; V gene: TRBV4-2; J gene: TRBJ2-7; D gene: TRBD1; CDR3 protein: CASSHGTGEPYEQYF; CDR3 DNA: TGTGCCAGCAGCCACGGGACAGGGGAGCCCTACGAGCAGTACTTC
clone size: .; V gene: TRBV9; J gene: TRBJ1-1; D gene: TRBD1; CDR3 protein: CASSVGAGGEITEAFF; CDR3 DNA: TGTGCCAGCAGCGTAGGGGCAGGGGGCGAGATCACTGAAGCTTTCTTT
clone size: .; V gene: TRBV5-4; J gene: TRBJ2-1; D gene: TRBD1; CDR3 protein: CASSWDRPDSYNEQFF; CDR3 DNA: TGTGCCAGCAGCTGGGACAGGCCAGACTCCTACAATGAGCAGTTCTTC
clone size: .; V gene: TRBV11-2; J gene: TRBJ2-2; D gene: .; CDR3 protein: CASGQDSTNTGELFF; CDR3 DNA: TGTGCCAGCGGGCAGGACAGTACGAACACCGGGGAGCTGTTTTTT
clone size: .; V gene: TRBV13; J gene: TRBJ1-2; D gene: TRBD1; CDR3 protein: CASSLGPNRGYGYTF; CDR3 DNA: TGTGCCAGCAGCTTAGGTCCAAACAGGGGCTATGGCTACACCTTC
clone size: .; V gene: TRBV5-1; J gene: TRBJ1-5; D gene: .; CDR3 protein: CASSLDSGSNQPQHF; CDR3 DNA: TGCGCCAGCAGCTTGGATTCGGGGAGCAATCAGCCCCAGCATTTT
clone size: .; V gene: TRBV5-6; J gene: TRBJ2-5; D gene: TRBD2; CDR3 protein: CASSLSSGGPETQYF; CDR3 DNA: TGTGCCAGCAGCTTGTCTAGCGGGGGACCAGAGACCCAGTACTTC
clone size: .; V gene: TRBV5-4; J gene: TRBJ1-1; D gene: .; CDR3 protein: CASSLGPTDTEAFF; CDR3 DNA: TGTGCCAGCAGCTTGGGGCCGACAGACACTGAAGCTTTCTTT
clone size: .; V gene: TRBV5-1; J gene: TRBJ1-1; D gene: TRBD1; CDR3 protein: CASSFEGASTEAFF; CDR3 DNA: TGCGCCAGCAGCTTCGAGGGGGCAAGCACTGAAGCTTTCTTT
clone size: .; V gene: TRBV4-2; J gene: TRBJ2-1; D gene: TRBD2; CDR3 protein: CASSPRSAGDYNEQFF; CDR3 DNA: TGTGCCAGCAGCCCACGATCAGCGGGGGATTACAATGAGCAGTTCTTC
clone size: .; V gene: TRBV7-3; J gene: TRBJ2-3; D gene: .; CDR3 protein: CASSPRTVGDTQYF; CDR3 DNA: TGTGCCAGCAGCCCCAGGACTGTCGGAGATACGCAGTATTTT
clone size: .; V gene: TRBV7-2; J gene: TRBJ2-2; D gene: TRBD1; CDR3 protein: CASNSKGAVGELFF; CDR3 DNA: TGTGCCAGCAACTCTAAGGGGGCGGTCGGGGAGCTGTTTTTT
clone size: .; V gene: TRBV5-6; J gene: TRBJ2-5; D gene: TRBD2; CDR3 protein: CASRRGGVETQYF; CDR3 DNA: TGTGCCAGCAGACGGGGGGGCGTAGAGACCCAGTACTTC
clone size: .; V gene: TRBV2; J gene: TRBJ1-5; D gene: TRBD1; CDR3 protein: CASSSGTGIFGSNQPQHF; CDR3 DNA: TGTGCCAGCAGCTCCGGGACAGGGATTTTTGGTAGCAATCAGCCCCAGCATTTT
clone size: .; V gene: TRBV7-2; J gene: TRBJ2-3; D gene: TRBD2; CDR3 protein: CASTRRGATDTQYF; CDR3 DNA: TGTGCCAGCACTCGGCGGGGGGCCACAGATACGCAGTATTTT
clone size: .; V gene: TRBV29-1; J gene: TRBJ1-3; D gene: .; CDR3 protein: CSVDSGGNTIYF; CDR3 DNA: TGCAGCGTTGATAGTGGAGGGAACACCATATATTTT
clone size: .; V gene: TRBV18; J gene: TRBJ1-6; D gene: .; CDR3 protein: CASSPEQGLNNSPLHF; CDR3 DNA: TGTGCCAGCTCACCTGAACAGGGTTTGAATAATTCACCCCTCCACTTT
clone size: .; V gene: TRBV13; J gene: TRBJ2-1; D gene: .; CDR3 protein: CASSHRGMVKGYNEQFF; CDR3 DNA: TGTGCCAGCAGCCATCGGGGTATGGTGAAAGGCTACAATGAGCAGTTCTTC
clone size: .; V gene: TRBV30; J gene: TRBJ2-7; D gene: .; CDR3 protein: CAWSVTDSGARYF; CDR3 DNA: TGTGCCTGGAGTGTAACTGACTCGGGAGCTAGGTACTTC
clone size: .; V gene: TRBV6-5; J gene: TRBJ1-5; D gene: .; CDR3 protein: CASSYSIGGRQPQHF; CDR3 DNA: TGTGCCAGCAGTTACTCGATCGGGGGGCGTCAGCCCCAGCATTTT
clone size: .; V gene: TRBV5-1; J gene: TRBJ2-1; D gene: TRBD2; CDR3 protein: CASSALAGGPYNEQFF; CDR3 DNA: TGCGCCAGCAGCGCGCTAGCGGGTGGACCCTACAATGAGCAGTTCTTC
clone size: .; V gene: TRBV4-2; J gene: TRBJ2-7; D gene: .; CDR3 protein: CASSQETLYHEQYF; CDR3 DNA: TGTGCCAGCAGCCAAGAAACCCTCTACCACGAGCAGTACTTC
clone size: .; V gene: TRBV21-1; J gene: TRBJ1-2; D gene: .; CDR3 protein: CASSASGTGNGYTF; CDR3 DNA: TGTGCCAGCAGCGCTTCCGGGACAGGGAATGGCTACACCTTC
clone size: .; V gene: TRBV5-4; J gene: TRBJ1-2; D gene: TRBD1; CDR3 protein: CASSPGGGSPRGYTF; CDR3 DNA: TGTGCCAGCAGCCCCGGAGGGGGCTCACCTCGGGGCTACACCTTC
clone size: .; V gene: TRBV2; J gene: TRBJ1-5; D gene: .; CDR3 protein: CASSEGTAIFPPQHF; CDR3 DNA: TGTGCCAGCAGTGAAGGGACAGCGATCTTCCCGCCCCAGCATTTT
clone size: .; V gene: TRBV5-1; J gene: TRBJ1-5; D gene: .; CDR3 protein: CASSQDNRADQPQHF; CDR3 DNA: TGCGCCAGCAGCCAAGACAACAGGGCGGATCAGCCCCAGCATTTT
clone size: .; V gene: TRBV11-2; J gene: TRBJ2-7; D gene: TRBD1; CDR3 protein: CASSSQPGQWYEQYF; CDR3 DNA: TGTGCCAGCAGCTCCCAACCGGGACAGTGGTACGAGCAGTACTTC
clone size: .; V gene: TRBV6-6; J gene: TRBJ2-5; D gene: TRBD2; CDR3 protein: CASSSSGTSGGTQYF; CDR3 DNA: TGTGCCAGCAGTTCTTCCGGGACCTCGGGAGGGACCCAGTACTTC
clone size: .; V gene: TRBV29-1; J gene: TRBJ1-3; D gene: .; CDR3 protein: CSVGGSSGNTIYF; CDR3 DNA: TGCAGCGTTGGTGGTAGCTCTGGAAACACCATATATTTT
clone size: .; V gene: TRBV27; J gene: TRBJ2-2; D gene: TRBD2; CDR3 protein: CASSLSWTSGGAGGELFF; CDR3 DNA: TGTGCCAGCAGTTTATCGTGGACTAGCGGGGGGGCCGGCGGGGAGCTGTTTTTT
clone size: .; V gene: TRBV19; J gene: TRBJ2-3; D gene: .; CDR3 protein: CASSTLRTRTDTQYF; CDR3 DNA: TGTGCCAGTAGTACGCTGAGGACTCGCACAGATACGCAGTATTTT
clone size: .; V gene: TRBV5-1; J gene: TRBJ1-2; D gene: .; CDR3 protein: CASSLPGNGYTF; CDR3 DNA: TGCGCCAGCAGCTTGCCCGGGAATGGCTACACCTTC
clone size: .; V gene: TRBV15; J gene: TRBJ1-5; D gene: .; CDR3 protein: CATSRDYNQPQHF; CDR3 DNA: TGTGCCACCAGCAGAGATTATAATCAGCCCCAGCATTTT
clone size: once; V gene: TRBV18; J gene: TRBJ1-5; D gene: TRBD1; CDR3 protein: CASSPPSGGGQPQHF; CDR3 DNA: TGTGCCAGCTCACCTCCTTCAGGGGGCGGTCAGCCCCAGCATTTT
clone size: .; V gene: TRBV2; J gene: TRBJ1-2; D gene: .; CDR3 protein: CASSQAGSQTNYGYTF; CDR3 DNA: TGTGCCAGCAGTCAGGCTGGGTCACAAACTAACTATGGCTACACCTTC
clone size: once; V gene: TRBV7-2; J gene: TRBJ1-3; D gene: .; CDR3 protein: CASSVEQGRGNTIYF; CDR3 DNA: TGTGCCAGCAGCGTTGAACAGGGTCGGGGAAACACCATATATTTT
clone size: .; V gene: TRBV7-9; J gene: TRBJ2-3; D gene: TRBD1; CDR3 protein: CASSPTGQDTQYF; CDR3 DNA: TGTGCCAGCAGCCCGACAGGGCAAGATACGCAGTATTTT
clone size: .; V gene: TRBV5-1; J gene: TRBJ1-2; D gene: .; CDR3 protein: CASSLLVDSPGYTF; CDR3 DNA: TGCGCCAGCAGCTTGTTAGTGGACAGCCCCGGCTACACCTTC
clone size: .; V gene: TRBV7-8; J gene: TRBJ2-1; D gene: .; CDR3 protein: CASSLAWTDNEQFF; CDR3 DNA: TGTGCCAGCAGCTTAGCGTGGACTGACAATGAGCAGTTCTTC
clone size: .; V gene: TRBV19; J gene: TRBJ1-1; D gene: TRBD1; CDR3 protein: CASSMRDRGLRTEAFF; CDR3 DNA: TGTGCCAGTAGTATGAGGGACAGGGGCTTGAGGACTGAAGCTTTCTTT
clone size: .; V gene: TRBV5-4; J gene: TRBJ1-2; D gene: TRBD1; CDR3 protein: CASSSTGPGGYTF; CDR3 DNA: TGTGCCAGCAGTTCGACAGGGCCGGGAGGCTACACCTTC
clone size: .; V gene: TRBV19; J gene: TRBJ1-2; D gene: .; CDR3 protein: CASSMDRGYLGYTF; CDR3 DNA: TGTGCCAGTAGTATGGATCGAGGATACCTTGGCTACACCTTC
clone size: .; V gene: TRBV9; J gene: TRBJ1-6; D gene: .; CDR3 protein: CASSAGSTNSPLHF; CDR3 DNA: TGTGCCAGCAGCGCGGGGAGTACCAATTCACCCCTCCACTTT
clone size: .; V gene: TRBV7-2; J gene: TRBJ2-2; D gene: TRBD1; CDR3 protein: CASSTNRGSTGELFF; CDR3 DNA: TGTGCCAGCAGCACTAACAGGGGAAGCACCGGGGAGCTGTTTTTT
clone size: .; V gene: TRBV6-1; J gene: TRBJ1-5; D gene: .; CDR3 protein: CASSETWGVLQPQHF; CDR3 DNA: TGTGCCAGCAGTGAGACATGGGGGGTTCTCCAGCCCCAGCATTTT